Shown below are 12 T cell receptor beta chains from a single sample sequenced in a study of OX40 agonist ivuxolimab in advanced cancers. Repertoires were generated with immunoSEQ multiplex PCR, while TCRdb's copy carries only in-frame clones and drops some. This repertoire shows 70,000 to 95,000 clones, roughly 93% found once; its top ten account for around 0.71%. The input for sequencing was CD4+ or CD8+ T cells sorted from blood, taken in a trial of the OX40 agonist ivuxolimab. The receptors come from an adult with an advanced solid tumor such as melanoma, head and neck, liver or kidney cancer.

The gene calls are TRBV4-1 and TRBJ2-1; D gene ambiguous. The CDR3 loop spans 14 amino acids. Per the germline V gene, CDR1 is MGHRA and CDR2 is YSYEKL. The ends were cut back, 0 bases at V and 5 bases at J, with 8 bases in the middle. The CDR3 spells CASSQDNRDNEQFF. In DNA, the CDR3 is TGCGCCAGCAGCCAAGATAATCGGGACAATGAGCAGTTCTTC.

The chain has TRBV28 and TRBJ2-7; D possibly corresponds to TRBD1 (6 bases). Trimming stripped 7 bases from V and 2 bases from J, with 15 bases between. The CDR3 contains 14 residues. Germline V gene data show CDR1 as MDHEN and CDR2 as SYDVKM. CDR3 DNA: TGTGCCAGCAAAACAGGGAGCCCTCCCTACGAGCAGTACTTC. Encoded protein: CASKTGSPPYEQYF.

The chain couples TRBV7-8 to TRBJ2-3; D uncertain. Germline V gene sequence: CDR1 SGHVS, CDR2 FQNEAQ. Trimming took 5 bases from V and 4 from J, leaving 4 bases between them. The CDR3 covers 11 residues. CDR3 region: CASSLSDTQYF. CDR3 DNA sequence: TGTGCCAGCAGCCTGTCAGATACGCAGTATTTT. Based on the CDR3 plus reference TRBV7-8 and TRBJ2-3, the full variable domain is GAGVSQSPRYKVAKRGQDVALRCDPISGHVSLFWYQQALGQGPEFLTYFQNEAQLDKSGLPSDRFFAERPEGSVSTLKIQRTQQEDSAVYLCASSLSDTQYFGPGTRLTVL.

V gene TRBV15 combines with J gene TRBJ2-2; 7 bases line up with TRBD2. V shed 1 base and J 6 bases; nucleotides not matched to a gene: 11. The CDR3 has 17 residues. Germline V gene lookup returns CDR1 LNHNV and CDR2 YYDKDF (reference sequence). This CDR3 is CATSRVRAGQSSGELFF. CDR3 sequence (DNA): TGTGCCACCAGCAGAGTGAGAGCGGGGCAGAGCTCCGGGGAGCTGTTTTTT. Filled out from reference TRBV15 and TRBJ2-2, the complete variable domain reads DAMVIQNPRYQVTQFGKPVTLSCSQTLNHNVMYWYQQKSSQAPKLLFHYYDKDFNNEADTPDNFQSRRPNTSFCFLDIRSPGLGDTAMYLCATSRVRAGQSSGELFFGEGSRLTVL.

This chain connects TRBV28 to TRBJ2-1; D ambiguous. Germline V lookup: CDR1 MDHEN, CDR2 SYDVKM. V dropped 4 bases and J dropped 10 bases, with 14 bases sitting between them. The CDR3 loop spans 13 amino acids. The CDR3 loop is CASSSPRFHEQFF. The CDR3 bases are TGTGCCAGCAGTTCCCCTCGTTTTCACGAGCAGTTCTTC. Full variable domain (rest looked up from reference TRBV28 and TRBJ2-1): DVKVTQSSRYLVKRTGEKVFLECVQDMDHENMFWYRQDPGLGLRLIYFSYDVKMKEKGDIPEGYSVSREKKERFSLILESASTNQTSMYLCASSSPRFHEQFFGPGTRLTVL.

The V and J genes are TRBV6-5 and TRBJ2-5, with TRBD2 matching over 11 bases. With 5 bases clipped from V and 3 bases from J, the junction kept 5 bases outside the gene matches. The germline V gene has CDR1 MNHEY and CDR2 SVGAGI. The CDR3 sequence is 15 residues long. The CDR3 DNA reads TGTGCCAGCAGTAGACCGGGACTAGCGGAAGAGACCCAGTACTTC. Residues: CASSRPGLAEETQYF.

The genes are TRBV18 and TRBJ2-1; 7 bases align to TRBD1. CDR3 size: 17 residues. Trimming at V came to 0 bases and at J to 5 bases, leaving 10 bases not matched to a gene. The germline CDR1 and CDR2 sequences are KGHSH and LQKENI. This CDR3 is CASSPPTRQGRDNEQFF. The CDR3, as DNA: TGTGCCAGCTCACCACCGACCCGACAGGGCAGGGACAATGAGCAGTTCTTC.

The chain combines TRBV29-1 with TRBJ2-3; D unclear. The CDR3 consists of 16 residues. Germline V lookup: CDR1 SQVTM, CDR2 ANQGSEA. The V gene lost 3 bases and the J gene lost 1 base, with 17 bases spanning the gap. CDR3: CSVDRSLGIRTDTQYF. The CDR3 bases are TGCAGCGTTGACCGCTCCTTGGGGATCCGCACAGATACGCAGTATTTT.

This sequence joins TRBV5-4 and TRBJ2-3; D is ambiguous. Germline lookup yields CDR1 SGHNT and CDR2 YYREEE (reference sequence). Trimming shortened V by 4 bases and J by 1 base, and 10 bases separated the two germline ends. This CDR3 is 14 amino acids long. The CDR3 loop is CASSLVMGTDTQYF. Here the CDR3 DNA reads TGTGCCAGCAGCCTAGTGATGGGCACAGATACGCAGTATTTT.

This clone was seen once. V and J are TRBV5-1 and TRBJ2-7; 13 bases match TRBD2. Trimming removed 1 base from V and 6 bases from J; junction bases left unmatched: 4. The CDR3 loop spans 15 amino acids. Germline CDR1 reads SGHRS; CDR2 reads YFSETQ. CDR3 in DNA: TGCGCCAGCAGCTTGTTACTAGCGGGAGGGCGCGAGCAGTACTTC. The encoded protein is CASSLLLAGGREQYF.

CDR3 nucleotides: TGTGCCAGCAGGTCCGACATGTACCAAGAGACCCAGTACTTC. Protein product: CASRSDMYQETQYF. The gene calls are TRBV2 and TRBJ2-5, with D hard to call. V was shortened by 6 bases and J by 0 bases, with 11 bases between the two germline ends. The CDR3 totals 14 residues. Germline CDR1 reads SNHLY; CDR2 reads FYNNEI.

The chain employs TRBV2 and TRBJ2-5; a weak D match, TRBD1 (6 bases). The germline V gene encodes CDR1 SNHLY and CDR2 FYNNEI. The CDR3 length is 14 residues. The germline V and J ends were trimmed by 7 bases and 5 bases, with 17 bases remaining between them. The CDR3 spells CASTGQRAGETQYF. In DNA, the CDR3 is TGTGCCAGCACCGGACAGCGCGCCGGGGAGACCCAGTACTTC. Filled out from reference TRBV2 and TRBJ2-5, the complete variable domain reads EPEVTQTPSHQVTQMGQEVILRCVPISNHLYFYWYRQILGQKVEFLVSFYNNEISEKSEIFDDQFSVERPDGSNFTLKIRSTKLEDSAMYFCASTGQRAGETQYFGPGTRLLVL.